These 5 T cell receptor beta chains came from one sample sequenced in a study of CD8 T cells in Susac syndrome. cDNA came from around 0.54 to 1 ug RNA primed by random hexamers. TCRdb redid the calling of the immunoSEQ multiplex PCR reads with MiXCR, one entry per CDR3 protein. The repertoire consists of more than 70,000 distinct CDR3 sequences, with 91% occurring once and the leading ten covering less than 0.55%. Sequenced material: CD8+ T cells from PBMCs. The receptors shown here come from a human donor with multiple sclerosis.

The chain is built from TRBV28 and TRBJ1-5; TRBD1 agrees at 7 bases. Germline V CDR1 and CDR2: MDHEN, SYDVKM. V lost 4 bases, J lost 0 bases, and 6 bases stayed unmatched. This CDR3 has 16 residues. The CDR3 DNA follows: TGTGCCAGCAGTTCACAGACAGGGTATAGCAATCAGCCCCAGCATTTT. Translating gives CASSSQTGYSNQPQHF.

The chain carries TRBV9 and TRBJ1-1; D possibly corresponds to TRBD1 (5 bases). With 3 bases removed from V and 10 bases from J, the gap between germline ends came to 16 bases. This CDR3 contains 13 residues. Germline V lookup: CDR1 SGDLS, CDR2 YYNGEE. The CDR3 spells CASSATGGDVAFF. The CDR3 DNA reads as TGTGCCAGCAGCGCCACGGGGGGGGACGTAGCTTTCTTT. Together with reference TRBV9 and TRBJ1-1, the CDR3 gives the full variable domain: DSGVTQTPKHLITATGQRVTLRCSPRSGDLSVYWYQQSLDQGLQFLIQYYNGEERAKGNILERFSAQQFPDLHSELNLSSLELGDSALYFCASSATGGDVAFFGQGTRLTVV.

The DNA of the CDR3 is TGTGCCACCAGTGATCTCCGGGGCGGGGTAGGGCAGTTCTTC. Residues: CATSDLRGGVGQFF. The rearrangement uses TRBV24-1 and TRBJ2-1; TRBD2 is a possible D gene (6 bases). Per germline, CDR1 KGHDR and CDR2 SFDVKD. The CDR3 runs to 14 residues. V shed 3 bases and J shed 12 bases, with 17 bases lying between them.

The chain uses TRBV7-9 and TRBJ2-7; D remains ambiguous. The germline V gene has CDR1 SEHNR and CDR2 FQNEAQ (reference sequence). This CDR3 is 10 amino acids long. Between the trimmed V and J ends, which lost 8 bases and 1 base, there was a span of 3 bases. The CDR3 sequence is CASGSYEQYF. In DNA form, the CDR3 reads TGTGCCAGCGGATCCTACGAGCAGTACTTC. The entire variable domain, with the rest obtained from reference TRBV7-9 and TRBJ2-7, is as follows: DTGVSQNPRHKITKRGQNVTFRCDPISEHNRLYWYRQTLGQGPEFLTYFQNEAQLEKSRLLSDRFSAERPKGSFSTLEIQRTEQGDSAMYLCASGSYEQYFGPGTRLTVT.

In this sample, this clonotype turned up once. The chain links TRBV9 to TRBJ2-1; D is unresolved. Per germline, CDR1 SGDLS and CDR2 YYNGEE. The CDR3 is made up of 13 amino acids. V lost 3 bases, J lost 4 bases, and 8 bases lay in between. CDR3 DNA sequence: TGTGCCAGCAGCGCCGACACATACAATGAGCAGTTCTTC. Its translation is CASSADTYNEQFF.